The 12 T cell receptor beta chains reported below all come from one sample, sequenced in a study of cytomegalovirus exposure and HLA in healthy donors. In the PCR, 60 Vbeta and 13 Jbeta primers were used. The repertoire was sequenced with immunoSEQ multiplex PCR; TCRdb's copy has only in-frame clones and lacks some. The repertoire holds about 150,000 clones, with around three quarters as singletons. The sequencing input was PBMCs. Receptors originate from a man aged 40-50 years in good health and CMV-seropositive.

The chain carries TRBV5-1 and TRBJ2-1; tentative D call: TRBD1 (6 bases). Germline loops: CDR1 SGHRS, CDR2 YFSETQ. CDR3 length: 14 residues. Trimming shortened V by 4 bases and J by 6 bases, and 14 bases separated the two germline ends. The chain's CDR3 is CASSPVDSPNEQFF. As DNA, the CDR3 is TGCGCCAGCAGCCCCGTGGACAGCCCCAATGAGCAGTTCTTC.

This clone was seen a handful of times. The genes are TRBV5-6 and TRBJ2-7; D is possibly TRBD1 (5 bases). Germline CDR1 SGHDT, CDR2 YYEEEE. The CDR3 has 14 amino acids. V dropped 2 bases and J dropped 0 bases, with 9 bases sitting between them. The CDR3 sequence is CASSFGHRSYEQYF. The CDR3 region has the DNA TGTGCCAGCAGCTTTGGACACCGCTCCTACGAGCAGTACTTC.

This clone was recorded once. This CDR3 reads CASRQGLVQETQYF. The CDR3 coding sequence is TGTGCCAGTCGACAGGGACTAGTCCAAGAGACCCAGTACTTC. The chain recombines TRBV2 with TRBJ2-5, with D perhaps TRBD2 (8 bases). V lost 9 bases and J 1 base, leaving 15 bases between the germline ends. The CDR3 sequence is 14 residues long. Germline V gives CDR1 SNHLY, CDR2 FYNNEI.

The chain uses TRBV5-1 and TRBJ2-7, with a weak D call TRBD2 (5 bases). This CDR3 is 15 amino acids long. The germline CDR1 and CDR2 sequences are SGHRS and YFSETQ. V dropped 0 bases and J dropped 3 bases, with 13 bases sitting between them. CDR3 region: CASSLGTARDYEQYF. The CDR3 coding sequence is TGCGCCAGCAGCTTGGGTACAGCTCGGGACTACGAGCAGTACTTC.

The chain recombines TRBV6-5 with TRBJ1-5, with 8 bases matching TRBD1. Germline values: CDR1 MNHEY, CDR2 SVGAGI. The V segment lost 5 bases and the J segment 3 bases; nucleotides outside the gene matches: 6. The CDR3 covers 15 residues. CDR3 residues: CASSSDRGTNQPQHF. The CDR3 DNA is TGTGCCAGCAGTAGCGACAGGGGCACCAATCAGCCCCAGCATTTT.

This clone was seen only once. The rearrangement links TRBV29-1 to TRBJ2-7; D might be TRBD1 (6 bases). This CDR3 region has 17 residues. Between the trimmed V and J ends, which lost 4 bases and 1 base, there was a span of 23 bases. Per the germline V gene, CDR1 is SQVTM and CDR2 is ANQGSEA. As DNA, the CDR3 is TGCAGCGTTGGCCCCCTCGGGACAACCTATAATTCCTACGAGCAGTACTTC. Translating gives CSVGPLGTTYNSYEQYF.

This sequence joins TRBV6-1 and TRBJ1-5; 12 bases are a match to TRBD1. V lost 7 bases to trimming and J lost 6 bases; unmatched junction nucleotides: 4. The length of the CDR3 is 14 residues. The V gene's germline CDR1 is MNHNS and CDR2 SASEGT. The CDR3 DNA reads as TGTGCCAGCACGGGACAGGGGGCCCGTCAGCCCCAGCATTTT. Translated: CASTGQGARQPQHF.

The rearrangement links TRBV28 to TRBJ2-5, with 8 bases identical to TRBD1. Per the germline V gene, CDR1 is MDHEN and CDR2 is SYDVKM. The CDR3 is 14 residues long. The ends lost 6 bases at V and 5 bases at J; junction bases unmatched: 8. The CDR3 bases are TGTGCCAGCAGACCTCAGGGGGCAGTGGAGACCCAGTACTTC. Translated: CASRPQGAVETQYF.

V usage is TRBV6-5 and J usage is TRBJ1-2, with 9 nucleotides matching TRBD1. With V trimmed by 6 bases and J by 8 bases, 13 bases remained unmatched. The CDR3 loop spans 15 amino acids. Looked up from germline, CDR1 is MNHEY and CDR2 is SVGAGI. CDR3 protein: CASRWTGEAIKGYTF. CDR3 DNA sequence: TGTGCCAGCAGGTGGACAGGGGAGGCTATAAAGGGCTACACCTTC.

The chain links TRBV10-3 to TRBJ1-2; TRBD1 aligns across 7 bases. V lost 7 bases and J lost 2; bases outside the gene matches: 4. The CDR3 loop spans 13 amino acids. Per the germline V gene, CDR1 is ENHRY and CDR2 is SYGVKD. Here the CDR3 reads CAIMKQGNYGYTF. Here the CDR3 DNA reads TGTGCCATCATGAAACAGGGGAACTATGGCTACACCTTC.

CDR3 amino acids: CAWEGSGRIVGELFF. The DNA of the CDR3 is TGTGCCTGGGAGGGTAGCGGGAGGATAGTCGGGGAGCTGTTTTTT. V gene TRBV30 combines with J gene TRBJ2-2, with 10 bases aligning to TRBD2. The CDR3 covers 15 residues. CDR1 and CDR2 (germline): GTSNPN, SVGIG (reference sequence). The junction had 10 bases not matched to a gene; V was cut back by 5 bases and J by 7 bases.

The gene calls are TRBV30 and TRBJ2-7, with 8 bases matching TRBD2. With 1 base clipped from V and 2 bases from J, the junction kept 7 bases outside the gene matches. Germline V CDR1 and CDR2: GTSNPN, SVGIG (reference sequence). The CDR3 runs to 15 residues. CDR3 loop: CAWSERERGTYEQYF. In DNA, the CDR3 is TGTGCCTGGAGTGAACGGGAGCGGGGGACCTACGAGCAGTACTTC.